The 18 T cell receptor beta chains below come from one sample, sequenced in a study of cytotoxic CD8 clonotypes in ibrutinib-treated CLL. The assay was immunoSEQ multiplex PCR, and TCRdb's table has in-frame clones only and misses some. The sample yields 130,000 or so clones, roughly 88% seen once. Source: PBMCs, taken after 24 months of ibrutinib treatment. The receptors were sampled from a human donor with chronic lymphocytic leukemia.

This rearrangement joins TRBV5-6 to TRBJ1-3; tentatively, D is TRBD1 (5 bases). There are 17 residues in the CDR3. Trimming stripped 4 bases from V and 0 bases from J, with 17 bases between. CDR1 and CDR2 from the germline V gene are SGHDT and YYEEEE. The CDR3 DNA follows: TGTGCCAGCAGCCCGGCGGGGCGTCGTAGCTCTGGAAACACCATATATTTT. Protein: CASSPAGRRSSGNTIYF.

V usage is TRBV4-2 and J usage is TRBJ2-7, with D uncertain. Trimming stripped 3 bases from V and 4 bases from J, with 16 bases between. Per germline, CDR1 LGHNA and CDR2 YNFKEQ. There are 15 residues in the CDR3. DNA of the CDR3: TGTGCCAGCAGCCAGGCAGTGCGATCGGGTTACGAGCAGTACTTC. Its translation: CASSQAVRSGYEQYF.

This chain uses TRBV6-5 with TRBJ2-7; no reliable D call. V dropped 2 bases and J dropped 9 bases, with 8 bases sitting between them. Germline V gives CDR1 MNHEY, CDR2 SVGAGI. This CDR3 region has 11 residues. Here the CDR3 reads CASSYKRVQYF. CDR3 bases: TGTGCCAGCAGTTACAAAAGGGTGCAGTACTTC.

V and J are TRBV7-2 and TRBJ2-3; the D gene is possibly TRBD2 (6 bases). V lost 0 bases to trimming and J lost 2 bases, with 12 bases between them. Germline V gene sequence: CDR1 SGHTA, CDR2 FQGNSA. There are 16 residues in the CDR3. CDR3: CASSLASGPYTDTQYF. CDR3 nucleotides: TGTGCCAGCAGCTTAGCTAGCGGACCTTACACAGATACGCAGTATTTT.

The CDR3 nucleotides are TGCGCCAGCAGCCAAGATCTAGGGACTAGCGGGAGGGCCAAAGAGCAGTTCTTC. Translation: CASSQDLGTSGRAKEQFF. J is TRBJ2-1 and V is TRBV4-1, with 16 bases that match TRBD2. In germline, CDR1 is MGHRA, CDR2 YSYEKL. V gave up 0 bases and J gave up 10 bases; unmatched junction bases: 9. The CDR3 is 18 amino acids.

This clone appeared a single time. The chain carries TRBV6-1 and TRBJ1-5, with D perhaps TRBD1 (5 bases). The CDR3 sequence is 15 residues long. CDR1 is MNHNS and CDR2 is SASEGT in the germline V gene. The germline V and J ends were trimmed by 8 bases and 3 bases, with 17 bases remaining between them. The CDR3 DNA reads as TGTGCCAGCCACAAAGGGCAGGGAAACAATCAGCCCCAGCATTTT. Protein product: CASHKGQGNNQPQHF.

The genes are TRBV30 and TRBJ2-6; unclear D gene. Germline lookup yields CDR1 GTSNPN and CDR2 SVGIG (reference sequence). The V and J ends lost 2 bases and 8 bases respectively, with 10 bases between them. CDR3 length: 13 residues. The CDR3 DNA is TGTGCCTGGAGTCGTCCCCTGCCCAACGTCCTGACTTTC. Protein sequence: CAWSRPLPNVLTF.

The chain carries TRBV5-4 and TRBJ2-1; 7 nucleotides line up with TRBD1. Per germline, CDR1 SGHNT and CDR2 YYREEE (reference sequence). The CDR3 spans 14 residues. V lost 5 bases and J lost 3; bases outside the gene matches: 5. The CDR3 sequence is CASRSTGDYNEQFF. In DNA, the CDR3 is TGTGCCAGCAGGTCTACAGGGGACTACAATGAGCAGTTCTTC.

The chain combines TRBV28 with TRBJ2-4, with TRBD2 as a possible D gene (6 bases). This CDR3 is built from 14 residues. V was shortened by 3 bases and J by 8 bases, with 14 bases between the two germline ends. CDR1 and CDR2 (germline): MDHEN, SYDVKM. This CDR3 is CASSLAGNAYIQYF. The CDR3 bases are TGTGCCAGCAGTTTGGCGGGGAATGCGTACATTCAGTACTTC.

In regard to this clone: A read error may produce the germline difference seen at one junction end. This rearrangement joins TRBV6-1 to TRBJ2-1; perhaps D is TRBD1 or TRBD2 (7 bases each). Germline V lookup: CDR1 MNHNS, CDR2 SASEGT. This CDR3 has 11 amino acids. The CDR3 DNA reads TGTGCCAGCAGTCCAGGGGGGGTGGGAATCTTC. It codes for CASSPGGVGIF.

V usage is TRBV7-9 and J usage is TRBJ1-5, with D perhaps matching TRBD1 (6 bases). V lost 4 bases to trimming and J lost 3 bases, with 13 bases between them. Germline V gene lookup returns CDR1 SEHNR and CDR2 FQNEAQ (reference sequence). This CDR3 spans 15 amino acids. CDR3 coding DNA: TGTGCCAGCAGCTCAGAACAGGGAGCCAATCAGCCCCAGCATTTT. It yields the protein CASSSEQGANQPQHF.

The chain carries TRBV6-6 and TRBJ2-2, with TRBD1 matching over 8 bases. Germline V gives CDR1 MNHNY, CDR2 SVGAGI (reference sequence). With 5 bases clipped from V and 5 bases from J, the junction kept 4 bases outside the gene matches. The CDR3 is 14 residues long. CDR3 nucleotide sequence: TGTGCCAGCAGTCGACAGGGGAATACCGGGGAGCTGTTTTTT. It codes for CASSRQGNTGELFF.

The chain joins TRBV29-1 to TRBJ1-1, with D possibly TRBD1 on 5 matching bases. CDR1 and CDR2 (germline): SQVTM, ANQGSEA. With 3 bases removed from V and 4 bases from J, the gap between germline ends came to 15 bases. The CDR3 runs to 14 residues. This CDR3 is CSVDRGLRGTEAFF. DNA of the CDR3: TGCAGCGTTGATAGGGGCCTGAGGGGCACTGAAGCTTTCTTT.

The chain recombines TRBV29-1 with TRBJ1-1; D gene unclear. The CDR3 has 11 amino acids. Deletions cut 4 bases from V and 6 bases from J, with 9 bases between. CDR1 SQVTM and CDR2 ANQGSEA come from the germline V gene. CDR3 loop: CSVVPYPEAFF. As DNA, the CDR3 is TGCAGCGTTGTCCCGTATCCTGAAGCTTTCTTT.

The chain links TRBV7-2 to TRBJ2-1; TRBD1 matches 7 bases. V was clipped by 5 bases and J by 6 bases; unmatched bases: 10. Germline V lookup: CDR1 SGHTA, CDR2 FQGNSA. The CDR3 sequence is 15 residues long. The CDR3 nucleotides are TGTGCCAGCAGCGTCACGATAACAGGGGCCAATGAGCAGTTCTTC. Its translation is CASSVTITGANEQFF. Drawing the rest from reference TRBV7-2 and TRBJ2-1, the complete variable domain is GAGVSQSPSNKVTEKGKDVELRCDPISGHTALYWYRQSLGQGLEFLIYFQGNSAPDKSGLPSDRFSAERTGGSVSTLTIQRTQQEDSAVYLCASSVTITGANEQFFGPGTRLTVL.

The chain joins TRBV19 to TRBJ1-3, with a possible D match to TRBD1 (5 bases). Germline assignment: CDR1 LNHDA and CDR2 SQIVND (reference sequence). This CDR3 is built from 16 residues. V was trimmed by 6 bases and J by 0 bases, leaving 15 bases between them. CDR3 sequence (DNA): TGTGCCAGTAGCACGCGGGGCCGTAACTCTGGAAACACCATATATTTT. Amino acids: CASSTRGRNSGNTIYF.

The CDR3 here is CASSRTTDTQYF. In DNA, the CDR3 is TGTGCCAGCTCAAGAACTACAGATACGCAGTATTTT. V gene TRBV18 combines with J gene TRBJ2-3; D remains ambiguous. The V and J ends lost 5 bases and 3 bases respectively, with 6 bases between them. The germline V gene has CDR1 KGHSH and CDR2 LQKENI. The CDR3 covers 12 residues. The full variable domain, in which reference TRBV18 and TRBJ2-3 provide the parts outside the CDR3, is NAGVMQNPRHLVRRRGQEARLRCSPMKGHSHVYWYRQLPEEGLKFMVYLQKENIIDESGMPKERFSAEFPKEGPSILRIQQVVRGDSAAYFCASSRTTDTQYFGPGTRLTVL.

The V and J genes are TRBV19 and TRBJ1-5; D ambiguous. The CDR3 extends over 13 amino acids. V shed 5 bases and J shed 0 bases, with 5 bases lying between them. Germline loops: CDR1 LNHDA, CDR2 SQIVND (reference sequence). The CDR3 is CASSSSSNQPQHF. The DNA of the CDR3 is TGTGCCAGTAGTTCTAGTAGCAATCAGCCCCAGCATTTT.